The sequence of this T cell receptor (beta chain) was determined in a study of cytomegalovirus exposure and HLA in healthy donors. General study points: CMV serostatus was the only immune exposure information that was available. A few of the chains that were CMV-associated were confirmed in vitro to be specific for CMV antigens. TCR sequences were mostly rare, though some public TCRs occurred in many donors.

PCR used 60 Vbeta primers and 13 Jbeta primers. Libraries were prepared by immunoSEQ multiplex PCR; TCRdb keeps only in-frame clonotypes and omits some of them. The repertoire includes around 210,000 clones, roughly 78% of them detected once, and around 0.45% sits in the top ten. V gave up 5 bases and J gave up 7 bases; unmatched junction bases: 12. In germline, CDR1 is GTSNPN, CDR2 SVGIG (reference sequence). The CDR3 length is 15 residues. In the case of this clone: Its antigen is undetermined.

The source of this sequence is a boy aged 5-17 years in good health and CMV-seronegative. Sequenced sample: PBMCs. The rearrangement joins TRBV30 to TRBJ2-7; 12 nucleotides match TRBD2. The CDR3 loop reads CAWGFGLAGGGEQYF. As DNA, the CDR3 is TGTGCCTGGGGATTTGGGCTAGCGGGAGGGGGTGAGCAGTACTTC. The full variable domain, with the rest looked up from reference TRBV30 and TRBJ2-7, is SQTIHQWPATLVQPVGSPLSLECTVEGTSNPNLYWYRQAAGRGLQLLFYSVGIGQISSEVPQNLSASRPQDRQFILSSKKLLLSDSGFYLCAWGFGLAGGGEQYFGPGTRLTVT.